Shown below are 10 T cell receptor beta chains from a single sample sequenced in a study of identical twins. TCRdb passed the 5' RACE reads through MiXCR, listing each CDR3 protein once. This table holds some 1,700,000 distinct CDR3 sequences, roughly a third found once. The sequenced sample was cord blood. These receptor sequences come from a newborn girl in good health.

This clonotype was seen a few times. The chain combines TRBV27 with TRBJ2-7, with TRBD1 matching 7 bases. Losses at the gene ends were 0 bases for V and 0 bases for J; bases not matched to a gene: 5. Germline CDR1 reads MNHEY; CDR2 reads SMNVEV (reference sequence). This CDR3 contains 16 residues. The CDR3 sequence: CASSLSIGDSSYEQYF. Written as DNA, the CDR3 is TGTGCCAGCAGTTTATCGATTGGGGACAGCTCCTACGAGCAGTACTTC.

CDR3 nucleotide sequence: TGTGCCAGCAGTGAAGGATCGGGGGGGAACACCGGGGAGCTGTTTTTT. Protein: CASSEGSGGNTGELFF. The rearrangement uses TRBV6-1 and TRBJ2-2; TRBD2 matches 7 bases. The CDR3 contains 16 residues. Germline assignment: CDR1 MNHNS and CDR2 SASEGT. V dropped 1 base and J dropped 1; count of bases not matched to a gene: 3.

There are a few counts of this clonotype. The rearrangement links TRBV5-1 to TRBJ2-7; no definite D call. V was trimmed by 2 bases and J by 5 bases, leaving 14 bases between them. Germline-derived CDR1 and CDR2 are SGHRS and YFSETQ. CDR3 length: 14 amino acids. In DNA, the CDR3 is TGCGCCAGCAGCTTTTTGGACGTACGCAACGAGCAGTACTTC. Translating it yields CASSFLDVRNEQYF. Supplemented by reference TRBV5-1 and TRBJ2-7, the full variable domain reads KAGVTQTPRYLIKTRGQQVTLSCSPISGHRSVSWYQQTPGQGLQFLFEYFSETQRNKGNFPGRFSGRQFSNSRSEMNVSTLELGDSALYLCASSFLDVRNEQYFGPGTRLTVT.

This clonotype was picked up a small number of times. The chain is built from TRBV28 and TRBJ2-7, with 7 bases aligning to TRBD2. CDR3 length equals 14 residues. Germline loops: CDR1 MDHEN, CDR2 SYDVKM. V trimming: 3 bases; J trimming: 3 bases; junction bases outside the gene matches: 5. CDR3 in amino acids: CASSLGGLLYEQYF. The CDR3 DNA reads as TGTGCCAGCAGTTTGGGAGGGCTACTCTACGAGCAGTACTTC.

The chain employs TRBV24-1 and TRBJ1-2; D unclear. Trimming left V 5 bases short and J 7 bases short, with 10 bases between. This CDR3 has 12 residues. CDR1 KGHDR and CDR2 SFDVKD come from the germline V gene. In nucleotides, the CDR3 is TGTGCCACCAGTGGTACAGAAGGTGGCTACACCTTC. Translation gives CATSGTEGGYTF.

This chain uses TRBV5-5 with TRBJ2-1; D uncertain. The length of the CDR3 is 15 residues. Trimming took 0 bases from V and 4 from J, leaving 11 bases between them. Looked up from germline, CDR1 is SGHKS and CDR2 is YYEKEE (reference sequence). The CDR3, as DNA: TGTGCCAGCAGCTTGGTGTTTGCGGTATACAATGAGCAGTTCTTC. It is translated as CASSLVFAVYNEQFF.

This clonotype was detected only a few times. The V and J genes are TRBV28 and TRBJ1-5; D not certain. Trimming took 6 bases from V and 8 from J, leaving 11 bases between them. The CDR3 length is 12 residues. Germline V gene lookup returns CDR1 MDHEN and CDR2 SYDVKM. The DNA for the CDR3 is TGTGCCAGCAGAGCCAGGTTGGAGCCCCAGCATTTT. Residues: CASRARLEPQHF.

The chain employs TRBV5-1 and TRBJ2-1, with 14 bases lining up with TRBD2. Germline loops: CDR1 SGHRS, CDR2 YFSETQ. This CDR3 comprises 17 residues. V lost 4 bases and J lost 4; bases outside the gene matches: 7. This CDR3 is CASSGTSGGASYNEQFF. The CDR3 nucleotides read TGCGCCAGCAGCGGGACTAGCGGGGGTGCCTCGTACAATGAGCAGTTCTTC.

The sample holds a few counts of this clonotype. This chain joins TRBV27 and TRBJ2-7; D assignment may be TRBD1 or TRBD2 (6 bases each). The ends were cut back, 2 bases at V and 6 bases at J, with 14 bases in the middle. Germline V gene sequence: CDR1 MNHEY, CDR2 SMNVEV (reference sequence). CDR3 length equals 14 residues. The CDR3 DNA reads as TGTGCCAGCAGTTTAACACTCAGGGGAGGCGAGCAGTACTTC. Residues: CASSLTLRGGEQYF.

V and J are TRBV28 and TRBJ1-2, with D unclear. Germline V lookup: CDR1 MDHEN, CDR2 SYDVKM. Between the trimmed V and J ends, which lost 6 bases and 0 bases, there was a span of 14 bases. This CDR3 region has 15 residues. The CDR3 here is CASSDPPSTNYGYTF. In DNA, the CDR3 is TGTGCCAGCAGCGACCCCCCCAGCACTAACTATGGCTACACCTTC.